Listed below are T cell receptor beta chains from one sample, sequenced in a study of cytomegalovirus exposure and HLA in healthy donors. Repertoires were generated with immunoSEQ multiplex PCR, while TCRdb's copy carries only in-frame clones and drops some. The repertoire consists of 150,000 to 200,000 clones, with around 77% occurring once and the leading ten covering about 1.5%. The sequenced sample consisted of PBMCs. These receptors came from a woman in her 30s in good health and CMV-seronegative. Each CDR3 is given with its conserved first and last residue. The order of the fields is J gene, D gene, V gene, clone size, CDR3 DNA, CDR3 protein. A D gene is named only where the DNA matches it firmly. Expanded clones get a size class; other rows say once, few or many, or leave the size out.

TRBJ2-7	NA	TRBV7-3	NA	TGTGCCAGCAGCTTAGGGGGCAGATCAGGGCAGTACTTC	CASSLGGRSGQYF
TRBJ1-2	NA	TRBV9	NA	TGTGCCAGCAGCGTAACAGGGACGTACGGCTACACCTTC	CASSVTGTYGYTF
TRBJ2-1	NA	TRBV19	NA	TGTGCCAGTAGTATAATCGGCGAGGGTGCCTCTCAAGGGCAGTTCTTC	CASSIIGEGASQGQFF
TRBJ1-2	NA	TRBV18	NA	TGTGCCAGCTCACCGTTATCGCCGGGGAGAGGAGGCTACACCTTC	CASSPLSPGRGGYTF
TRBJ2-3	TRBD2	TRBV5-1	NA	TGCGCCAGCAGCTCCGGGACTAGCGTAGGAGATACGCAGTATTTT	CASSSGTSVGDTQYF
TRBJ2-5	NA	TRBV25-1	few	TGTGCCAGCAGTGAATACAATCAAGAGACCCAGTACTTC	CASSEYNQETQYF
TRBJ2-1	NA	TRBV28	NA	TGTGCCAGCAGTTTTCCAGGGGCCTACTACAATGAGCAGTTCTTC	CASSFPGAYYNEQFF
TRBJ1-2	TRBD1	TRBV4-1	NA	TGCGCCAGCAGCCACCAGGGGGCCGGTAACTATGGCTACACCTTC	CASSHQGAGNYGYTF
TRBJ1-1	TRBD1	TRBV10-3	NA	TGTGCCATCAACGGGTCCCCTGACAGGGGGAGTAACACTGAAGCTTTCTTT	CAINGSPDRGSNTEAFF
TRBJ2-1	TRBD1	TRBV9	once	TGTGCCAGCAGCGTCTCTAGGGACAGCTACAATGAGCAGTTCTTC	CASSVSRDSYNEQFF
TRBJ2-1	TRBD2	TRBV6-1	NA	TGTGCCAGCAGTGGAGTAGCGGGAGGGTCCTACAATGAGCAGTTCTTC	CASSGVAGGSYNEQFF
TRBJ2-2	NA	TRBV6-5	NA	TGTGCCAGCAGTTACTGGAATACAGGAAACACCGGGGAGCTGTTTTTT	CASSYWNTGNTGELFF
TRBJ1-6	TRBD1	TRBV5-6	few	TGTGCCAGCAGCCCCGGGACAGGGTATCCACCCCTCCACTTT	CASSPGTGYPPLHF
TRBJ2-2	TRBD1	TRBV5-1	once	TGCGCCAGCAGCTTGGCCAGGGGGACCGGGGAGCTGTTTTTT	CASSLARGTGELFF